The clone carrying this T cell receptor beta chain has ten or more counts. No antigen is known for it. This sample was included in a study of response to subunit inactivated influenza vaccine. TCRdb analysed the RT-PCR reads with MiXCR anew, one entry per CDR3 protein. There are 650,000 to 700,000 distinct CDR3 sequences in the sample; 15% to 18% occur only once, and roughly 10% lies in the top ten. Study-wide findings and caveats: The authors put forward the suggestion that each seasonal influenza vaccination may bring in only a limited number of new T cells.

Per germline, CDR1 ENHRY and CDR2 SYGVKD. The CDR3 runs 12 residues. Trimming pared 10 bases from V and 4 bases from J, leaving 13 bases between. The sample here was PBMCs from blood, taken 11 to 12 days after vaccination. The chain has TRBV10-3 and TRBJ1-2; D gene ambiguous. This TCR was sampled from a man aged 50-59 years who received an inactivated influenza vaccine. CDR3 sequence reads: CASTGPSYGYTF. The CDR3 nucleotides are TGTGCCAGCACCGGTCCTAGCTATGGCTACACCTTC.